This entry features one TCR beta chain sequence. TCRdb's copy holds only in-frame clones and misses some; the assay was immunoSEQ multiplex PCR. The sample carries about 330,000 clones, about 90% recorded once. This entry belongs to a study of blood T cell repertoires in COVID-19. The wider study: The analysed material was cDNA or gDNA that came from T cells, B-cell-depleted T cells, or PBMCs.

Study members were between about 18 and 95 years old and lived in 20 to 30 US regions. Per the germline V gene, CDR1 is MDHEN and CDR2 is SYDVKM. Trimming stripped 3 bases from V and 4 bases from J, with 19 bases between. The CDR3 consists of 17 residues. Material: PBMCs or T cells enriched from blood (not recorded which). The origin of this receptor is a man between 25 and 39 years old who had recovered from COVID-19. The rearrangement joins TRBV28 to TRBJ2-1; possible D gene TRBD2, 7 bases. The CDR3 protein is CASSFGRAGARYNEQFF. As DNA, the CDR3 is TGTGCCAGCAGTTTTGGGAGGGCAGGGGCGCGGTACAATGAGCAGTTCTTC.